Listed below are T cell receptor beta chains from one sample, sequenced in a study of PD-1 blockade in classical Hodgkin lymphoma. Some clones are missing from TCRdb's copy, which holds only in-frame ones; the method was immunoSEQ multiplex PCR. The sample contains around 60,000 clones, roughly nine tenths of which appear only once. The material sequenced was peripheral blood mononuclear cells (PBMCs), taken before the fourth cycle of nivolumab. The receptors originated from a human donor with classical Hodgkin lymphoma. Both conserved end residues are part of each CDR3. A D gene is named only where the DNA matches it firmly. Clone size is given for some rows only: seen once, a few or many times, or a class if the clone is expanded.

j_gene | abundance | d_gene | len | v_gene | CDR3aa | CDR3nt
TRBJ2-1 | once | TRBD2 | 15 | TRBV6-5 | CASSYSGSGGGEQFF | TGTGCCAGCAGTTACTCGGGTAGCGGGGGGGGTGAGCAGTTCTTC
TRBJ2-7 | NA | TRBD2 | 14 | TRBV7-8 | CASSWTSGGPSQYF | TGTGCCAGCAGTTGGACTAGCGGGGGCCCTTCGCAGTACTTC
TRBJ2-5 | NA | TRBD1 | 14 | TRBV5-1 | CATTTGQGTKTQYF | TGCGCCACTACGACGGGACAGGGGACGAAGACCCAGTACTTC
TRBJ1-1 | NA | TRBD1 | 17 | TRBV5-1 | CASSYVPGQGITAEAFF | TGCGCCAGCAGCTACGTCCCGGGACAGGGAATTACTGCTGAAGCTTTCTTT
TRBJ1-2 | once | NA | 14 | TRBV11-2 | CASSNGRTGYGYTF | TGTGCCAGCAGCAACGGACGGACTGGGTATGGCTACACCTTC
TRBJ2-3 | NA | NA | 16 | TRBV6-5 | CASSYSGGFGTDTQYF | TGTGCCAGCAGTTACTCGGGCGGTTTCGGCACAGATACGCAGTATTTT
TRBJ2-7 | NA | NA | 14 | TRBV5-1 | CASTTQGSRYEQYF | TGCGCCAGCACGACCCAGGGGTCCCGCTACGAGCAGTACTTC
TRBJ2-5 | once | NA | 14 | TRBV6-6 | CASSKGPEQETQYF | TGTGCCAGCAGTAAGGGACCAGAACAAGAGACCCAGTACTTC
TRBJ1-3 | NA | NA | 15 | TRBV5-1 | CASSLGPVSGNTIYF | TGCGCCAGCAGCTTAGGACCGGTCTCTGGAAACACCATATATTTT
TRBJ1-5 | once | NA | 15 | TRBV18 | CASSPQGVPNQPQHF | TGTGCCAGCTCACCCCAGGGCGTCCCCAATCAGCCCCAGCATTTT
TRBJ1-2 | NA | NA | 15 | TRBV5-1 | CASSRQQDLNYGYTF | TGCGCCAGCAGTAGGCAACAAGACCTTAACTATGGCTACACCTTC
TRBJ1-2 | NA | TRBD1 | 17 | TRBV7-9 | CASSLIMTGSPNYGYTF | TGTGCCAGCAGCCTCATTATGACAGGGTCGCCCAACTATGGCTACACCTTC
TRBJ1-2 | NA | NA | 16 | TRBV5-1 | CASSPPISDGAGGYTF | TGCGCCAGCAGCCCGCCCATCTCGGACGGTGCAGGCGGCTACACCTTC
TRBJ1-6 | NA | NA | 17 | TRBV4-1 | CASSQDPLTALNSPLHF | TGCGCCAGCAGCCAAGACCCCTTGACAGCACTAAATTCACCCCTCCACTTT
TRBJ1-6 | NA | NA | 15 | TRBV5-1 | CASSQLDKDNSPLHF | TGCGCCAGCAGCCAACTAGACAAGGATAATTCACCCCTCCACTTT
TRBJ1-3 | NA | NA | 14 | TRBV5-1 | CASSLDGVGNTIYF | TGCGCCAGCAGCTTGGACGGGGTGGGAAACACCATATATTTT
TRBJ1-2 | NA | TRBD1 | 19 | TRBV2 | CASSLEGPGTGVLLGGYTF | TGTGCCAGCAGCTTGGAGGGTCCCGGGACAGGGGTCCTACTTGGCGGCTACACCTTC
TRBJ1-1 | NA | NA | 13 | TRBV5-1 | CASTDVGNTEAFF | TGCGCCAGCACAGATGTAGGGAACACTGAAGCTTTCTTT
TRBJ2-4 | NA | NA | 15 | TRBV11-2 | CASSLVRDKKNIQYF | TGTGCCAGCAGCTTAGTTCGGGACAAAAAAAACATTCAGTACTTC
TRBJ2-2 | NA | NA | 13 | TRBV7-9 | CASSLISTGELFF | TGTGCCAGCAGCTTAATCTCTACCGGGGAGCTGTTTTTT
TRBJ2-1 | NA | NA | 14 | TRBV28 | CASSFRTELGEQFF | TGTGCCAGCAGTTTTCGGACAGAGCTGGGGGAGCAGTTCTTC
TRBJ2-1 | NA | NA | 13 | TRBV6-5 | CASRRTAYNEQFF | TGTGCCAGCAGGAGGACAGCTTACAATGAGCAGTTCTTC
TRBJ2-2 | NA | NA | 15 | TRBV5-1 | CASSLFRGYTGELFF | TGCGCCAGCAGCTTGTTCCGGGGGTACACCGGGGAGCTGTTTTTT
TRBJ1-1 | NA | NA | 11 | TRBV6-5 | CASRSGTEAFF | TGTGCCAGCAGGTCCGGCACTGAAGCTTTCTTT
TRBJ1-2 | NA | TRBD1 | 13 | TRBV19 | CASKKTGGYGYTF | TGTGCCAGTAAGAAGACAGGGGGCTATGGCTACACCTTC
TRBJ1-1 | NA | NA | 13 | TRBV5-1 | CASSSDKNTEAFF | TGCGCCAGCAGCTCCGACAAGAACACTGAAGCTTTCTTT
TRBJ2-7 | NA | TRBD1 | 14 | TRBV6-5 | CASSGQGRINEQYF | TGTGCCAGTAGCGGACAGGGGAGAATAAACGAGCAGTACTTC
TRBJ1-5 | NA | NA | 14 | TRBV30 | CAWSLDSSYQPQHF | TGTGCCTGGTCGTTGGACAGCAGCTATCAGCCCCAGCATTTT
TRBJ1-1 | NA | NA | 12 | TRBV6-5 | CASSLAGTEAFF | TGTGCCAGCAGTTTAGCAGGGACTGAAGCTTTCTTT
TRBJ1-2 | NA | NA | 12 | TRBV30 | CAWSREDYGYTF | TGTGCCTGGAGTCGGGAGGACTATGGCTACACCTTC
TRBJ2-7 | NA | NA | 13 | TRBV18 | CASSPVDHYEQYF | TGTGCCAGCTCACCAGTAGACCACTACGAGCAGTACTTC
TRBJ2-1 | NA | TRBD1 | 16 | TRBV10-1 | CASSLQGQSSYNEQFF | TGCGCCAGCAGCCTGCAGGGACAGTCCTCCTACAATGAGCAGTTCTTC
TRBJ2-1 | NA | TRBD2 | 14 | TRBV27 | CASSLSPSGVEQFF | TGTGCCAGCAGTTTATCGCCTAGCGGGGTTGAGCAGTTCTTC
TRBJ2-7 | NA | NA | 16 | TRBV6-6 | CASTKGGTNLAYEQYF | TGTGCCAGCACCAAAGGGGGTACAAATTTAGCCTACGAGCAGTACTTC
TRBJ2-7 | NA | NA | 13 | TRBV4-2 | CASSQPPSGEQYF | TGTGCCAGCAGCCAACCCCCTAGTGGGGAGCAGTACTTC
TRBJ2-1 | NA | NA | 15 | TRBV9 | CASSVAGQGLYEQFF | TGTGCCAGCAGCGTAGCAGGCCAGGGTTTGTATGAGCAGTTCTTC
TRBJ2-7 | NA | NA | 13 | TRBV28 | CASRSSYTYEQYF | TGTGCCAGCAGGTCATCATATACCTACGAGCAGTACTTC
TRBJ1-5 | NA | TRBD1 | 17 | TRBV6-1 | CASSEYPTGIGNQPQHF | TGTGCCAGCAGTGAATACCCGACAGGGATAGGCAATCAGCCCCAGCATTTT
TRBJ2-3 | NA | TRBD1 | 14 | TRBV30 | CAWTPGTGGDTQYF | TGTGCCTGGACCCCCGGGACAGGGGGAGATACGCAGTATTTT
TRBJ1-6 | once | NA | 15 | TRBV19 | CASSIGGRTNSPLHF | TGTGCCAGTAGTATAGGGGGACGGACTAATTCACCCCTCCACTTT
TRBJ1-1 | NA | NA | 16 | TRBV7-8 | CASSSLQGDVNTEAFF | TGTGCCAGCAGCTCGCTCCAGGGTGATGTTAACACTGAAGCTTTCTTT
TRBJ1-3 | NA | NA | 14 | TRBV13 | CASRPMNSGNTIYF | TGTGCCAGCAGACCCATGAACTCTGGAAACACCATATATTTT
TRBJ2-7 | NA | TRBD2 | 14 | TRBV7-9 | CGTSGATSSYEQYF | TGTGGGACTAGCGGGGCTACCAGCTCCTACGAGCAGTACTTC
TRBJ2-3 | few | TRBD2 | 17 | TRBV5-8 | CASSREVGDYITDTQYF | TGTGCCAGCAGCCGGGAAGTGGGGGACTATATTACAGATACGCAGTATTTT
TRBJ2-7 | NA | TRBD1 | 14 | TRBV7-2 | CASSAGTGDYEQYF | TGTGCCAGCAGCGCCGGGACAGGGGACTACGAGCAGTACTTC
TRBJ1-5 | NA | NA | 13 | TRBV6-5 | CARAEGLQQPQHF | TGTGCCAGGGCCGAGGGACTACAACAGCCCCAGCATTTT
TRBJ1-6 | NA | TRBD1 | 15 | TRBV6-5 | CASSYSDRGDSPLHF | TGTGCCAGCAGTTATTCGGACAGGGGTGATTCACCCCTCCACTTT
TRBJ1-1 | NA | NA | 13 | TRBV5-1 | CASSLGVQLEAFF | TGCGCCAGCAGCTTGGGGGTACAGCTTGAAGCTTTCTTT
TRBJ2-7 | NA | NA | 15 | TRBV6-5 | CASTNGKGISYEQYF | TGTGCCAGCACCAATGGGAAAGGGATTTCCTACGAGCAGTACTTC
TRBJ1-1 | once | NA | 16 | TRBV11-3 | CASSLGSRGSAAEAFF | TGTGCCAGCAGCTTAGGGTCCAGGGGCTCAGCGGCTGAAGCTTTCTTT